Shown below are 18 T cell receptor beta chains from a single sample sequenced in a study of T-cell memory formation after mild COVID-19 (dated by TCRdb to about 2021). Libraries were prepared through 5' RACE. TCRdb names Illumina NovaSeq 6000 as the instrument used. The public reads were run again by TCRdb, first through fastp at Q25 and then through MiXCR, and only productive beta chains were kept. A single entry per CDR3 protein holds the most common genes and DNA from its merged rows. In this sample the table shows over 150,000 distinct CDR3 sequences, about a fifth of which occur a single time. Together, the top ten hold about 23% of the sample. The sample was PBMCs or a T cell subset sorted from them (not recorded which). These receptors were taken from an adult woman who had mild COVID-19 (a few samples of this study predate the infection). The sample titles of this study are shuffled in the database, so cell type and time point are left out; the donor was told from shared clones.

The chain uses TRBV11-3 and TRBJ2-3, with 10 bases matching TRBD2. Germline CDR1 reads SGHNT; CDR2 reads YENEEA. The CDR3 totals 16 residues. With 5 bases clipped from V and 2 bases from J, the junction kept 7 bases outside the gene matches. CDR3 loop: CASSERTSGNTDTQYF. The DNA of the CDR3 is TGTGCCAGCAGCGAGCGGACTAGCGGTAACACAGATACGCAGTATTTT.

The V call is TRBV29-1, the J call TRBJ1-1; D is uncertain. The CDR3 covers 12 residues. The germline gives CDR1 SQVTM, CDR2 ANQGSEA. V was trimmed by 6 bases and J by 3 bases, leaving 11 bases between them. The CDR3 DNA sequence: TGCAGCGTCCCCGGACCGGACACTGAAGCTTTCTTT. Protein: CSVPGPDTEAFF.

The chain combines TRBV12-3 or TRBV12-4 with TRBJ1-1, with D hard to call. Trimming cost V 7 bases and J 6 bases, with 18 bases left between them. There are 14 residues in the CDR3. CDR3 region: CASIDTARMAEAFF. The CDR3 nucleotides read TGTGCCAGCATTGATACAGCTCGGATGGCTGAAGCTTTCTTT.

The chain carries TRBV20-1 and TRBJ2-5, with D perhaps given as TRBD1 or TRBD2 (6 bases each). Per germline, CDR1 DFQATT and CDR2 SNEGSKA (reference sequence). This CDR3 is 13 amino acids long. Trimming removed 5 bases from V and 4 bases from J, with 14 bases in between. The CDR3 DNA reads as TGCAGTGCTCGGGACAACGGGGGAGAGACCCAGTACTTC. Translated, it gives CSARDNGGETQYF.

This clonotype was observed a few times. The chain carries TRBV5-1 and TRBJ1-5; 8 bases are a match to TRBD1. The CDR3 is 15 amino acids. Germline assignment: CDR1 SGHRS and CDR2 YFSETQ. V lost 4 bases, J lost 5 bases, and 8 bases stayed unmatched. CDR3 sequence reads: CASSRSTRGHQPQHF. Here the CDR3 DNA reads TGCGCCAGCAGCCGCTCCACCAGGGGGCATCAGCCCCAGCATTTT.

The rearrangement joins TRBV9 to TRBJ1-2, with D possibly matching TRBD1 (6 bases). The length of the CDR3 is 11 residues. V was trimmed by 6 bases and J by 8 bases, leaving 11 bases between them. Germline V gene sequence: CDR1 SGDLS, CDR2 YYNGEE. The CDR3 spells CASKGGLGYTF. The CDR3 bases are TGTGCCAGCAAGGGGGGGCTGGGCTACACCTTC.

The chain combines TRBV20-1 with TRBJ1-2; unclear D gene. V was pared by 3 bases and J by 3 bases, with 14 bases between. The CDR3 is 14 residues long. Germline V CDR1 and CDR2: DFQATT, SNEGSKA (reference sequence). This CDR3 is CSARRLERDYGYTF. The CDR3 DNA reads TGCAGTGCTAGGCGCCTGGAGCGGGACTATGGCTACACCTTC.

The chain carries TRBV15 and TRBJ2-7; a weak D match, TRBD1 (6 bases). V lost 7 bases, J lost 0 bases, and 10 bases lay in between. Germline values: CDR1 LNHNV, CDR2 YYDKDF (reference sequence). This CDR3 is 13 amino acids long. DNA of the CDR3: TGTGCCACCACCCAGGGGTCCTCCTACGAGCAGTACTTC. Its translation: CATTQGSSYEQYF.

This clonotype came up many times. The chain uses TRBV29-1 and TRBJ1-2; TRBD1 agrees at 7 bases. Germline CDR1 is SQVTM and CDR2 is ANQGSEA. V shed 7 bases and J 2 bases; nucleotides not matched to a gene: 4. The CDR3 is made up of 12 amino acids. CDR3 sequence reads: CSALGQNYGYTF. CDR3 nucleotide sequence: TGCAGCGCCCTGGGACAGAACTATGGCTACACCTTC.

This clonotype was seen a few times. CDR3 amino acids: CASSFANRPSEQYF. The CDR3 DNA follows: TGTGCCAGCAGTTTTGCTAACAGACCATCCGAGCAGTACTTC. V gene TRBV27 combines with J gene TRBJ2-7; D is unclear. The V end lost 3 bases, the J end lost 6 bases, and 15 bases lay between the germline ends. Germline CDR1 MNHEY, CDR2 SMNVEV (reference sequence). This CDR3 region has 14 residues.

Here the CDR3 DNA reads TGCGCCAGCAGCTCTGGGCGGGGATCTGAAGCTTTCTTT. Translation: CASSSGRGSEAFF. The chain recombines TRBV5-1 with TRBJ1-1; D gene unclear. CDR3 length equals 13 residues. V was shortened by 3 bases and J by 6 bases, with 12 bases between the two germline ends. The germline V gene has CDR1 SGHRS and CDR2 YFSETQ.

This clonotype was detected only a few times. This sequence joins TRBV6-2 or TRBV6-3 and TRBJ2-1; D call uncertain. This CDR3 region has 14 residues. V was trimmed by 6 bases and J by 0 bases, leaving 9 bases between them. Germline CDR1 MNHEY, CDR2 SVGEGT. The CDR3 loop is CASSGTSSYNEQFF. For the CDR3, the DNA is TGTGCCAGCAGCGGAACGAGCTCCTACAATGAGCAGTTCTTC.

Ten or more counts support this clonotype. This chain uses TRBV5-1 with TRBJ2-1; 7 nucleotides line up with TRBD2. The CDR3 sequence is 16 residues long. After removal of 4 bases from V and 0 bases from J, the junction contained 7 bases not matched to a gene. Germline V gene sequence: CDR1 SGHRS, CDR2 YFSETQ. CDR3 in amino acids: CASSPGTGGSYNEQFF. DNA of the CDR3: TGCGCCAGCAGCCCGGGGACGGGAGGCTCCTACAATGAGCAGTTCTTC.

This clonotype was seen more than once but under ten times. The chain is built from TRBV11-2 and TRBJ1-1; 11 bases are a match to TRBD1. The CDR3 length is 15 residues. From germline, CDR1 is SGHAT and CDR2 FQNNGV. Trimming took 0 bases from V and 4 from J; bases not matched to a gene: 1. CDR3 DNA: TGTGCCAGCAGCTTAGACGGGACAGGGGGCACTGAAGCTTTCTTT. Amino acid sequence: CASSLDGTGGTEAFF.

This clonotype was counted between two and nine times. This chain joins TRBV29-1 and TRBJ1-5; perhaps TRBD1 as D (5 bases). Germline lookup yields CDR1 SQVTM and CDR2 ANQGSEA. This CDR3 is 13 amino acids long. With 3 bases removed from V and 4 bases from J, the gap between germline ends came to 10 bases. Here the CDR3 reads CSVDLGGNQPQHF. CDR3 nucleotide sequence: TGCAGCGTTGACTTGGGGGGGAATCAGCCCCAGCATTTT.

V usage is TRBV11-2 and J usage is TRBJ2-7; 7 bases are shared with TRBD2. Germline-derived CDR1 and CDR2 are SGHAT and FQNNGV. Trimming removed 2 bases from V and 4 bases from J; junction bases left unmatched: 8. This CDR3 region has 15 residues. CDR3 sequence (DNA): TGTGCCAGCAGCTTACGGGAGGCGCTAGTATACGAGCAGTACTTC. This sequence encodes CASSLREALVYEQYF.

This clonotype has a handful of counts. V usage is TRBV27 and J usage is TRBJ2-7, with D maybe TRBD2 (6 bases). The CDR3 has 15 residues. Germline CDR1 reads MNHEY; CDR2 reads SMNVEV (reference sequence). The V end was cut by 3 bases, the J end by 4 bases, with 16 bases between. The CDR3 protein is CASSLGGGNQYEQYF. Here the CDR3 DNA reads TGTGCCAGCAGTTTGGGTGGAGGGAACCAATACGAGCAGTACTTC.

The CDR3 loop reads CASKLDIPYSNQPQHF. DNA of the CDR3: TGCGCCAGCAAGCTAGACATCCCGTATAGCAATCAGCCCCAGCATTTT. The V call is TRBV23-1, the J call TRBJ1-5; D ambiguous. TRBV23-1 is an ORF, with its function uncertain. Trimming cost V 7 bases and J 0 bases, with 16 bases left between them. This CDR3 is built from 16 residues.